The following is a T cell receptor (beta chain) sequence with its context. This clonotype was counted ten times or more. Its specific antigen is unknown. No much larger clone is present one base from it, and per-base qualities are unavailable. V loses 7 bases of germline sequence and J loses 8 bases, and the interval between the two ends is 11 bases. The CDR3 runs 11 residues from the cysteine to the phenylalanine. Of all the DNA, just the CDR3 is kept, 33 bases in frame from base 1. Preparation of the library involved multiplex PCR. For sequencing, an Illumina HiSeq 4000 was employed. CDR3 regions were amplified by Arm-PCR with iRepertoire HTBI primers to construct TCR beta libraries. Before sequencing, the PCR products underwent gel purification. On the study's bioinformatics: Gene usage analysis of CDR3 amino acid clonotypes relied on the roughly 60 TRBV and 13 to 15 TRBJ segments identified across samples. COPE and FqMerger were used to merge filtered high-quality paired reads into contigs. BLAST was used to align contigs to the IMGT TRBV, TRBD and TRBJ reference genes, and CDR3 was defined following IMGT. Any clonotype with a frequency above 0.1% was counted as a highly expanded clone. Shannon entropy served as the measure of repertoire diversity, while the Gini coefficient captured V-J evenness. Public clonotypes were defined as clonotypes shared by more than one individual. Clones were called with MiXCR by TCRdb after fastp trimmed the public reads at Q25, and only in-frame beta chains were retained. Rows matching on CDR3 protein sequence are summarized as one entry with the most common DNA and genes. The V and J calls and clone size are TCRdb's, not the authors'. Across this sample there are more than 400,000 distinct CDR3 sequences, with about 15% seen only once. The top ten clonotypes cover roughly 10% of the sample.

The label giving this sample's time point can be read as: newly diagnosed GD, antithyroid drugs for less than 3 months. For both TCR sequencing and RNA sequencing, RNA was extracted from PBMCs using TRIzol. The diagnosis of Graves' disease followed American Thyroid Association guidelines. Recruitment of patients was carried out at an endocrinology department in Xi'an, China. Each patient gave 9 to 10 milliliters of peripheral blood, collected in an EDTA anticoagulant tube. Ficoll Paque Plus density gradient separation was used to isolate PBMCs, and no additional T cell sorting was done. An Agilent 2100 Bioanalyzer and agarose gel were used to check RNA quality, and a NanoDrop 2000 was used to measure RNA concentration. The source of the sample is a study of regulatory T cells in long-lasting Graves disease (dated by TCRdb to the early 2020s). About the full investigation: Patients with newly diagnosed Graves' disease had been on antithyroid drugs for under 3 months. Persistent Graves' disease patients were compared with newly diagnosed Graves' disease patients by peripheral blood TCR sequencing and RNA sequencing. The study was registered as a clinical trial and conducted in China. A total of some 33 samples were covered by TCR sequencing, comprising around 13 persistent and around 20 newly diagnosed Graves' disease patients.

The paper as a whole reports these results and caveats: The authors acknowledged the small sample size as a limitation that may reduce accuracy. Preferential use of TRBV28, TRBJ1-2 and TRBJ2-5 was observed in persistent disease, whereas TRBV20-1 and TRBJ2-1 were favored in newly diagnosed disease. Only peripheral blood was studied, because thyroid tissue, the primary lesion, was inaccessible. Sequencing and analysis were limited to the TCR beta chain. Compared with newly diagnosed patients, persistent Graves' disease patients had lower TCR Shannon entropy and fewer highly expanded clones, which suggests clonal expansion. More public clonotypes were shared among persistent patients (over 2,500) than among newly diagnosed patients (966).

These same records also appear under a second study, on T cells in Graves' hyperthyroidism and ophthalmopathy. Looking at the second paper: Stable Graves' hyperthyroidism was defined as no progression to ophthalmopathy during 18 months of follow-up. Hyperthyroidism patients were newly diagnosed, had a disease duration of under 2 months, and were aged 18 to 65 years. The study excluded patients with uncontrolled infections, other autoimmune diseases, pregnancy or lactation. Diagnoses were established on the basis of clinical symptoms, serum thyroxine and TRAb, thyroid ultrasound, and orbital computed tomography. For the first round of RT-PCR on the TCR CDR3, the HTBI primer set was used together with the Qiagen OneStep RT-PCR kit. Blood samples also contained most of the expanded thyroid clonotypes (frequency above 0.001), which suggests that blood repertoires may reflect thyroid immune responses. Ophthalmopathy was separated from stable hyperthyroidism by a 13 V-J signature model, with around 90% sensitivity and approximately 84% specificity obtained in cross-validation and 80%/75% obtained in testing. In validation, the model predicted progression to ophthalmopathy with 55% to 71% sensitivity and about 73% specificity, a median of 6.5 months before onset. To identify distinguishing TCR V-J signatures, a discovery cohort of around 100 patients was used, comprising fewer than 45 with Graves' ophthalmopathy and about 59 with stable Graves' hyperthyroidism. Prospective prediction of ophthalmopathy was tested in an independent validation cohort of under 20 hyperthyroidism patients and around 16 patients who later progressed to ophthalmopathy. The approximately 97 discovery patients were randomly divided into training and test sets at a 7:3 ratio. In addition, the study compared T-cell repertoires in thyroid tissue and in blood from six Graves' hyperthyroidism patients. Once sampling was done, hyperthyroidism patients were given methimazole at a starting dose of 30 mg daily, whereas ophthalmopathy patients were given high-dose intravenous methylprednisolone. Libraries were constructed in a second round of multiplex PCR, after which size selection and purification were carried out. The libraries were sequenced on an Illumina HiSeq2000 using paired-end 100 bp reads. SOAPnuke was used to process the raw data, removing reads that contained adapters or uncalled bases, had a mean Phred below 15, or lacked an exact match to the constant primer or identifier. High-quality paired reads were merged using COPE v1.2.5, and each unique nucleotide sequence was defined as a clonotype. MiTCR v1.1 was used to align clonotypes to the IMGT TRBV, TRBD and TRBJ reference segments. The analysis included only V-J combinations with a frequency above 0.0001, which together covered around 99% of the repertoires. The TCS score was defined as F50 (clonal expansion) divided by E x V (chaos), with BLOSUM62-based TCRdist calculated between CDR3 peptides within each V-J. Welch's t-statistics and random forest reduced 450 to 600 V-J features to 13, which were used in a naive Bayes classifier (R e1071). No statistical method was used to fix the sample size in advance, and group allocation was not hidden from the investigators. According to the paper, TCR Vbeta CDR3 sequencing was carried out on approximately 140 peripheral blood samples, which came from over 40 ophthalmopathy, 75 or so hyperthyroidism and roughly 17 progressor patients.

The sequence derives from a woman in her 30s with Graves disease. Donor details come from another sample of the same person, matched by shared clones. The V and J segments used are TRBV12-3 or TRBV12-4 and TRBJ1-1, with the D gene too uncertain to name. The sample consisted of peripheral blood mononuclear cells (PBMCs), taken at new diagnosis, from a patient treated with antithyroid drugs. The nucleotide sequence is TGTGCCAGCATACTGGGGTGGGAAGCTTTCTTT. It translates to CASILGWEAFF.